Reported below is one T cell receptor (beta chain). The CDR3 sequence is 12 residues long. Trimming shortened V by 0 bases and J by 12 bases, and 12 bases separated the two germline ends. CDR1 and CDR2 (germline): SQVTM, ANQGSEA. This sample stems from a study of cytomegalovirus exposure and HLA in healthy donors. The PCR employed 60 Vbeta primers together with 13 Jbeta primers. Measured with immunoSEQ multiplex PCR; TCRdb has only the in-frame clones, and not every one. This sample's clone table lists 60,000 to 80,000 clones. Material for sequencing was PBMCs. The V and J genes are TRBV29-1 and TRBJ2-1; D is undetermined. This clonotype originated in a man aged 35-49 years in good health and CMV-seronegative. The chain's CDR3 is CSVEDMRSGQFF. CDR3 in DNA: TGCAGCGTTGAAGATATGCGGTCCGGGCAGTTCTTC.